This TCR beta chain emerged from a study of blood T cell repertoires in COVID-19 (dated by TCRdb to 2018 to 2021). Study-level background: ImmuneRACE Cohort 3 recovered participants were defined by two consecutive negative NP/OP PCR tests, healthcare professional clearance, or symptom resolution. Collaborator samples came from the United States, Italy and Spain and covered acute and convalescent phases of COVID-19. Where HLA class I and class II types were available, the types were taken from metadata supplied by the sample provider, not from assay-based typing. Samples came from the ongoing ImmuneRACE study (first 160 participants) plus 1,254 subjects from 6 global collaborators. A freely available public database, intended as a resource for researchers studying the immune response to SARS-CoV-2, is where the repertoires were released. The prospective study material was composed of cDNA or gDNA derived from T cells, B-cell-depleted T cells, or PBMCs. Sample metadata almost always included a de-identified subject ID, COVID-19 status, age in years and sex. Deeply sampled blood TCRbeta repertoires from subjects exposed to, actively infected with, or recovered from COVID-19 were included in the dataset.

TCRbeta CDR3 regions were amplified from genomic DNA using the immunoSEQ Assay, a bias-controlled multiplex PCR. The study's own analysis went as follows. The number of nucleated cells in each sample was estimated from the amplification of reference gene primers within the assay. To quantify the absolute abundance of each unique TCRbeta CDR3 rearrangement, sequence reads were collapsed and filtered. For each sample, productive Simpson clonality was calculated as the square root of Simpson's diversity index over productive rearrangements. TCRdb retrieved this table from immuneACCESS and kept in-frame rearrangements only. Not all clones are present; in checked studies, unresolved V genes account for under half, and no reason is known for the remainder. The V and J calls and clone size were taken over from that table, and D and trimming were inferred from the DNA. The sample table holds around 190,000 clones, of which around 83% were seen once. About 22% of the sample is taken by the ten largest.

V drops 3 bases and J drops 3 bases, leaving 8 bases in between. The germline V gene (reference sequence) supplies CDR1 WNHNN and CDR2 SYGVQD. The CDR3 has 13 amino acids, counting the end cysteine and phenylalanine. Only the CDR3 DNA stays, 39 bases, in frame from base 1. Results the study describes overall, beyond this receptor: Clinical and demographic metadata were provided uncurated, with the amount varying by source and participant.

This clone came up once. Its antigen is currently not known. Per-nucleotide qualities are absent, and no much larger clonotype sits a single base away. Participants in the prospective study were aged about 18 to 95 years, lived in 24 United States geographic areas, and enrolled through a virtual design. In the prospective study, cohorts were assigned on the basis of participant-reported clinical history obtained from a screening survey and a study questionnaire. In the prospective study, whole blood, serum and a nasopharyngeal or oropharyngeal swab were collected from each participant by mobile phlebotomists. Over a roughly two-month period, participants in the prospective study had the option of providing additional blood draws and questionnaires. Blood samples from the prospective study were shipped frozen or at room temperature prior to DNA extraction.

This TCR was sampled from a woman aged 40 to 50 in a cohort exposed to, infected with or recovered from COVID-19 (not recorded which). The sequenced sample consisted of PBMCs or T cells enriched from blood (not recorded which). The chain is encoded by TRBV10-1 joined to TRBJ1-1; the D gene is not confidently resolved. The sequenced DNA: TGCGCCAGCAGTGAACAGCTTTACACTGAAGCTTTCTTT. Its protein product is CASSEQLYTEAFF.